One sample yielded the 18 T cell receptor beta chains listed below, sequenced in a study of cytomegalovirus exposure and HLA in healthy donors. The PCR made use of 60 Vbeta and 13 Jbeta primers. Here immunoSEQ multiplex PCR was the method, and the copy in TCRdb shows in-frame clones only, minus some. The sample consists of about 180,000 clones, 80% of them appearing once. The sequenced sample consisted of PBMCs. The receptor set was obtained from a young woman in good health and CMV-seronegative.

The V and J genes are TRBV7-9 and TRBJ2-5, with 8 bases fitting TRBD2. The length of the CDR3 is 18 residues. Per the germline V gene, CDR1 is SEHNR and CDR2 is FQNEAQ (reference sequence). J lost 1 base, V lost 3 bases, and 13 bases had no gene match. The CDR3 region has the DNA TGTGCCAGCAGCTTCCTATTCCCGGGACTAGATTTCCAAGAGACCCAGTACTTC. As protein: CASSFLFPGLDFQETQYF.

The rearrangement joins TRBV4-1 to TRBJ2-7; TRBD1 agrees at 7 bases. This CDR3 is built from 17 residues. Germline V gives CDR1 MGHRA, CDR2 YSYEKL. The V and J ends lost 0 bases and 2 bases, in that order; junction bases with no gene match: 10. CDR3 sequence reads: CASSQDDRAGYPYEQYF. CDR3 coding DNA: TGCGCCAGCAGCCAAGACGACAGGGCAGGGTACCCCTACGAGCAGTACTTC.

The chain carries TRBV7-9 and TRBJ1-2, with 7 bases identical to TRBD1. J lost 6 bases, V lost 1 base, and 8 bases had no gene match. CDR1 and CDR2 (germline): SEHNR, FQNEAQ (reference sequence). CDR3 length equals 15 residues. CDR3 in DNA: TGTGCCAGCAGCTTAGATTGGGGACAGAGTCATGGCTACACCTTC. It translates to CASSLDWGQSHGYTF.

This clone was found a few times. The chain is built from TRBV6-5 and TRBJ1-1; 9 bases agree with TRBD1. The V and J ends lost 6 bases and 5 bases, in that order; junction bases with no gene match: 10. The CDR3 has 15 residues. Germline lookup yields CDR1 MNHEY and CDR2 SVGAGI. As DNA, the CDR3 is TGTGCCAGCAGGAGGGCGACAGGGGGAGAGACTGAAGCTTTCTTT. This codes for CASRRATGGETEAFF.

The V gene is TRBV7-2, the J gene TRBJ2-3; 8 bases match TRBD2. J was trimmed by 3 bases and V by 6 bases; bases with no gene match: 5. The CDR3 contains 14 residues. Germline values: CDR1 SGHTA, CDR2 FQGNSA. The CDR3 DNA follows: TGTGCCAGCAGACGCGGGGGGAGAACAGATACGCAGTATTTT. It is translated as CASRRGGRTDTQYF.

The chain uses TRBV20-1 and TRBJ1-2, with D perhaps TRBD1 (6 bases). Germline V gene sequence: CDR1 DFQATT, CDR2 SNEGSKA (reference sequence). The V end lost 6 bases, the J end lost 10 bases, and 15 bases lay between the germline ends. The CDR3 has 11 amino acids. CDR3 loop: CSAKMNRAYTF. CDR3 nucleotide sequence: TGCAGTGCCAAAATGAACAGGGCCTACACCTTC.

The chain employs TRBV4-1 and TRBJ2-7, with 9 bases that match TRBD2. Unmatched junction bases numbered 6, after V lost 2 bases and J lost 4 bases. Per germline, CDR1 MGHRA and CDR2 YSYEKL. This CDR3 has 15 residues. The CDR3, as DNA: TGCGCCAGCAGCCAAATAGTAGCGGGGGAATACGAGCAGTACTTC. Its translation is CASSQIVAGEYEQYF.

The chain combines TRBV6-6 with TRBJ2-7; 9 bases are shared with TRBD2. In germline, CDR1 is MNHNY, CDR2 SVGAGI (reference sequence). V shed 0 bases and J 3 bases; nucleotides not matched to a gene: 3. The CDR3 spans 15 residues. CDR3 amino acids: CASSYSAGGIYEQYF. CDR3 nucleotides: TGTGCCAGCAGTTACTCGGCGGGGGGGATCTACGAGCAGTACTTC.

CDR3 sequence reads: CASSPPGRQAGEQYF. DNA of the CDR3: TGTGCCAGTAGTCCCCCAGGTCGGCAGGCGGGAGAGCAGTACTTC. J is TRBJ2-7 and V is TRBV19, with D possibly being TRBD2 (6 bases). The CDR3 is 15 amino acids. Trimming cost V 5 bases and J 7 bases, with 21 bases left between them. CDR1 is LNHDA, CDR2 SQIVND, per germline (reference sequence).

This clone occurred a few times. The chain recombines TRBV6-5 with TRBJ1-6, with 10 bases identical to TRBD1. CDR1 and CDR2 (germline): MNHEY, SVGAGI. The junction had 3 bases not matched to a gene; V was cut back by 3 bases and J by 7 bases. CDR3 length equals 15 residues. CDR3 DNA sequence: TGTGCCAGCAGTTATGGGGACAGGGGAAATTCACCCCTCCACTTT. Amino acid sequence: CASSYGDRGNSPLHF.

For the CDR3, the DNA is TGTGCCAGCAGTTACTCGTGGTCTACTGGAAACACCATATATTTT. Translated: CASSYSWSTGNTIYF. The chain links TRBV6-5 to TRBJ1-3; D gene unclear. This CDR3 is built from 15 residues. V was clipped by 0 bases and J by 2 bases, with 8 bases between them. Germline CDR1 and CDR2: MNHEY and SVGAGI.

This rearrangement joins TRBV2 to TRBJ1-1; D not certain. The length of the CDR3 is 15 residues. CDR1 and CDR2 (germline): SNHLY, FYNNEI. The V and J ends lost 0 bases and 6 bases respectively, with 14 bases between them. CDR3 sequence reads: CASSEARGEWSEAFF. The CDR3 DNA is TGTGCCAGCAGTGAAGCGCGGGGAGAATGGTCTGAAGCTTTCTTT.

V usage is TRBV13 and J usage is TRBJ1-3; no reliable D call. The germline V gene has CDR1 PRHDT and CDR2 FYEKMQ (reference sequence). This CDR3 region has 15 residues. Trimming left V 4 bases short and J 0 bases short, with 10 bases between. The chain's CDR3 is CASSSRGSSGNTIYF. The CDR3 nucleotides are TGTGCCAGCAGCTCTCGGGGAAGCTCTGGAAACACCATATATTTT. Full variable domain (rest looked up from reference TRBV13 and TRBJ1-3): AAGVIQSPRHLIKEKRETATLKCYPIPRHDTVYWYQQGPGQDPQFLISFYEKMQSDKGSIPDRFSAQQFSDYHSELNMSSLELGDSALYFCASSSRGSSGNTIYFGEGSWLTVV.

V usage is TRBV7-2 and J usage is TRBJ1-2, with D possibly being TRBD1 (5 bases). Trimming cost V 3 bases and J 5 bases, with 10 bases left between them. Germline V gives CDR1 SGHTA, CDR2 FQGNSA. The CDR3 length is 13 residues. CDR3 region: CASSLGGRYGYTF. In DNA form, the CDR3 reads TGTGCCAGCAGCTTGGGGGGAAGATATGGCTACACCTTC.

The J gene is TRBJ1-2, the V gene TRBV19, with D uncertain. V was shortened by 0 bases and J by 10 bases, with 15 bases between the two germline ends. CDR1 is LNHDA, CDR2 SQIVND, per germline (reference sequence). CDR3 length: 14 residues. Here the CDR3 reads CASSIDLLGGNYTF. CDR3 nucleotide sequence: TGTGCCAGTAGTATAGATCTATTGGGCGGGAACTACACCTTC.

This clone appeared a few times. CDR3 loop: CASSGAGGNTGELFF. CDR3 coding DNA: TGTGCCAGCAGTGGGGCGGGGGGAAACACCGGGGAGCTGTTTTTT. J is TRBJ2-2 and V is TRBV6-1, with TRBD2 matching over 8 bases. V lost 4 bases to trimming and J lost 2 bases; unmatched junction nucleotides: 3. Germline CDR1 is MNHNS and CDR2 is SASEGT. This CDR3 is 15 amino acids long.

V usage is TRBV6-7 and J usage is TRBJ1-2; 9 positions match TRBD1. TRBV6-7 falls under the ORF class, with uncertain function. This CDR3 contains 18 residues. V trimming: 4 bases; J trimming: 0 bases; junction bases outside the gene matches: 12. The CDR3 DNA reads TGTGCCAGCAGTTCCCCCCGGGACAGGGCTCCCACTAACTATGGCTACACCTTC. The encoded protein is CASSSPRDRAPTNYGYTF.

The chain employs TRBV30 and TRBJ1-1; perhaps TRBD1 as D (6 bases). The V end was cut by 5 bases, the J end by 5 bases, with 12 bases between. This CDR3 spans 12 amino acids. Germline-derived CDR1 and CDR2 are GTSNPN and SVGIG (reference sequence). CDR3 in amino acids: CAWGRGGTEAFF. The DNA for the CDR3 is TGTGCCTGGGGGAGGGGGGGGACTGAAGCTTTCTTT.